The clone carrying this TCR beta chain has just a few counts. What it recognizes is unknown. Each CDR3 protein is one row after TCRdb ran MiXCR on the reads. The repertoire holds around 200,000 distinct CDR3 sequences, 35% to 40% seen once, with roughly three fifths in the top ten. The V end lost 2 bases, the J end lost 4 bases, and 6 bases lay between the germline ends. The germline CDR1 and CDR2 sequences are SQVTM and ANQGSEA. The CDR3 loop spans 12 amino acids. This sample was taken from a study of T cell repertoires in cytomegalovirus infection. The sample here was CD8+ T cells from cultured PBMCs, taken from culture after CMV antigen stimulation. The V gene is TRBV29-1, the J gene TRBJ2-1; D is undetermined. This sequence originates from a human donor in good health (CMV status not recorded). Some clones in this sample may be carry-over from other donors' samples. The CDR3 region is CSVERSYNEQFF. The CDR3 DNA is TGCAGCGTTGAAAGGAGTTACAATGAGCAGTTCTTC.